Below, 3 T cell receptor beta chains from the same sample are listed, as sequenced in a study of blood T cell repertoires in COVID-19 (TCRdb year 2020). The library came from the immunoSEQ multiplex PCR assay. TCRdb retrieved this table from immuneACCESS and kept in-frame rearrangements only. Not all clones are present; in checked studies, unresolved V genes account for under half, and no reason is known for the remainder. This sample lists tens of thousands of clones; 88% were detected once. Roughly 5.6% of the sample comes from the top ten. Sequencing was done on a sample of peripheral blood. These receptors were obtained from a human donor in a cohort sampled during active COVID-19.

In DNA form, the CDR3 reads TGTGCCTGGAATGCGGGGCTCTCTGGAAACACCATATATTTT. As protein: CAWNAGLSGNTIYF. The chain has TRBV30 and TRBJ1-3; weak D call: TRBD1 (5 bases). V was pared by 4 bases and J by 0 bases, with 10 bases between. The germline V gene has CDR1 GTSNPN and CDR2 SVGIG (reference sequence). CDR3 size: 14 residues.

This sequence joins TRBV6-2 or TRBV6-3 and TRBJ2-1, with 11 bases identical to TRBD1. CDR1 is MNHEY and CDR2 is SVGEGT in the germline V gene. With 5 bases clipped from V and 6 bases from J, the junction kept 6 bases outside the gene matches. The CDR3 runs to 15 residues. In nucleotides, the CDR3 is TGTGCCAGCAGTCGGACAGGGGGCGCCCCCAATGAGCAGTTCTTC. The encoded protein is CASSRTGGAPNEQFF.

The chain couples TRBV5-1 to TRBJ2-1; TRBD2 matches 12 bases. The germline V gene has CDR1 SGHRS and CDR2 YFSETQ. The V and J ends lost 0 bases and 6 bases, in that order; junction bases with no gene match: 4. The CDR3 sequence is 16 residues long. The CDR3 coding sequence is TGCGCCAGCAGCTTGGTCTTGACTAGCGGGAGCAATGAGCAGTTCTTC. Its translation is CASSLVLTSGSNEQFF.